This T cell receptor beta chain appears in the sequencing data of a study of CXCR3-negative and CXCR3-positive naive CD8 T cells. Study findings and constraints: For the naive subsets, surface CD5 was similar, and TCR strength was inferred from TRB CDR3 properties. Naive cells, whether CXCR3-negative or CXCR3-positive, had similar TRBV-TRBJ usage, while memory cells differed. Naive cells that were CXCR3-positive had more hydrophobic TRB CDR3s (compared with CXCR3-negative naive cells).

cDNA libraries for TRB were generated by 5' RACE incorporating UMI labels. TCRdb reprocessed the 5' RACE reads and stores each CDR3 protein as one record, lacking DNA. This table lists approximately 90,000 distinct CDR3 sequences. CDR3 length: 12 amino acids. CDR1 and CDR2 (germline): MDHEN, SYDVKM. On this clonotype: The antigen is not known.

Researchers sorted roughly 310,000 cells of each CD8+ T cell subset in triplicate. Naive CD8+ T cells carried a CD45RO-CCR7+CD27+CD95- phenotype. This TCR was recovered from a human donor in good health. Some clones in this sample may be carry-over from other donors' samples. The genes are TRBV28 and TRBJ1-1; TCRdb selects TRBD1, and the lack of DNA leaves this call unchecked. Sequenced: naive CXCR3+ CD8+ T cells from blood. Specified subset: CD45RO-CCR7+CD27+CD95- naive CD8+ T cells expressing CXCR3 (TNR3+). The CDR3 sequence is CASNYGRTEAFF. Using reference TRBV28 and TRBJ1-1 for the parts outside the CDR3, the full variable domain is DVKVTQSSRYLVKRTGEKVFLECVQDMDHENMFWYRQDPGLGLRLIYFSYDVKMKEKGDIPEGYSVSREKKERFSLILESASTNQTSMYLCASNYGRTEAFFGQGTRLTVV.